These 19 T cell receptor beta chains share one sample of origin, sequenced in a study of cytomegalovirus exposure and HLA in healthy donors. PCR involved 60 Vbeta and 13 Jbeta primers. Repertoires were generated with immunoSEQ multiplex PCR, while TCRdb's copy carries only in-frame clones and drops some. The repertoire holds approximately 85,000 clones, less than 65% seen once, with approximately 5.8% in the top ten. Input material: PBMCs. The receptors stem from a woman under 40 in good health and CMV-seropositive.

The chain is built from TRBV7-9 and TRBJ2-6; possibly TRBD1 for D (6 bases). Germline CDR1 SEHNR, CDR2 FQNEAQ (reference sequence). The germline V and J ends were trimmed by 2 bases and 0 bases, with 11 bases remaining between them. The CDR3 sequence is 17 residues long. This CDR3 is CASSLPTGISGANVLTF. As DNA, the CDR3 is TGTGCCAGCAGCTTACCAACAGGGATCTCTGGGGCCAACGTCCTGACTTTC.

This clone appeared a few times. CDR3 residues: CASSLSPGPTPEKLFF. For the CDR3, the DNA is TGTGCCAGCAGCTTAAGCCCAGGTCCTACACCTGAAAAACTGTTTTTT. The gene calls are TRBV7-8 and TRBJ1-4, with no clear D. Germline values: CDR1 SGHVS, CDR2 FQNEAQ. There are 16 residues in the CDR3. Trimming took off 2 bases at V and 7 bases at J, with 17 bases between the two ends.

The chain uses TRBV6-5 and TRBJ1-1; D uncertain. V shed 6 bases and J shed 4 bases, with 9 bases lying between them. The germline V gene has CDR1 MNHEY and CDR2 SVGAGI. This CDR3 spans 12 amino acids. The CDR3 loop reads CASSLDVTEAFF. CDR3 coding DNA: TGTGCCAGCAGCCTAGATGTCACTGAAGCTTTCTTT.

The chain links TRBV15 to TRBJ2-1; 7 nucleotides line up with TRBD1. Germline V gene lookup returns CDR1 LNHNV and CDR2 YYDKDF (reference sequence). The CDR3 length is 15 residues. The J segment lost 8 bases and the V segment lost 0 bases, leaving 7 bases of the junction unmatched. The CDR3 nucleotides read TGTGCCACCAGCAGAGATCTTGGGCAGGGGGATGAGCAGTTCTTC. Its translation is CATSRDLGQGDEQFF.

The chain uses TRBV30 and TRBJ2-1; 9 positions agree with TRBD2. This CDR3 is built from 14 residues. Germline CDR1 and CDR2: GTSNPN and SVGIG (reference sequence). Trimming at V came to 2 bases and at J to 6 bases, leaving 5 bases not matched to a gene. The CDR3 sequence is CAWSRGGGGNEQFF. The CDR3, as DNA: TGTGCCTGGAGTCGGGGCGGGGGGGGCAATGAGCAGTTCTTC.

This rearrangement joins TRBV9 to TRBJ2-5; 14 nucleotides line up with TRBD2. Unmatched junction bases numbered 7, after V lost 4 bases and J lost 5 bases. Germline V lookup: CDR1 SGDLS, CDR2 YYNGEE. This CDR3 is built from 16 residues. Here the CDR3 reads CASSTGTSGGHETQYF. CDR3 sequence (DNA): TGTGCCAGCAGCACCGGGACTAGCGGGGGTCATGAGACCCAGTACTTC.

This clone showed up just a few times. Other DNA sequences in this specimen translate into the identical CDR3. This chain links TRBV7-9 with TRBJ1-1; TRBD1 matches at 7 bases. The CDR3 has 13 residues. Losses at the gene ends were 5 bases for V and 4 bases for J; bases not matched to a gene: 4. The germline gives CDR1 SEHNR, CDR2 FQNEAQ (reference sequence). CDR3 sequence reads: CASSRQGGTEAFF. CDR3 bases: TGTGCCAGCAGCAGACAGGGCGGCACTGAAGCTTTCTTT.

J is TRBJ2-5 and V is TRBV27; TRBD2 agrees at 10 bases. The germline gives CDR1 MNHEY, CDR2 SMNVEV (reference sequence). The junction had 6 bases not matched to a gene; V was cut back by 6 bases and J by 5 bases. This CDR3 is 14 amino acids long. The CDR3 loop reads CASRTSLAGETQYF. CDR3 in DNA: TGTGCCAGCAGAACCTCACTAGCGGGGGAGACCCAGTACTTC.

The V call is TRBV5-4, the J call TRBJ2-7; 10 bases line up with TRBD1. Germline loops: CDR1 SGHNT, CDR2 YYREEE (reference sequence). The CDR3 is 17 residues long. Trimming removed 4 bases from V and 2 bases from J; junction bases left unmatched: 12. CDR3 bases: TGTGCCAGCAGCCATGGACAGGGGGATAGTTGGCCCTACGAGCAGTACTTC. Protein sequence: CASSHGQGDSWPYEQYF.

This clone was detected a few times. V and J are TRBV2 and TRBJ1-5, with D perhaps matching TRBD1 (6 bases). The germline CDR1 and CDR2 sequences are SNHLY and FYNNEI. The CDR3 is 15 residues long. V lost 10 bases to trimming and J lost 7 bases, with 23 bases between them. Here the CDR3 DNA reads TGTGCCACCAAGGGCGGCGGGGGCGCCTGGCAGCCCCAGCATTTT. It specifies CATKGGGGAWQPQHF.

The chain combines TRBV7-8 with TRBJ2-7, with D possibly TRBD1 on 6 matching bases. This CDR3 spans 14 amino acids. The germline gives CDR1 SGHVS, CDR2 FQNEAQ. Trimming took off 2 bases at V and 2 bases at J, with 10 bases between the two ends. CDR3 sequence: CASSLQGRTYEQYF. CDR3 sequence (DNA): TGTGCCAGCAGCTTACAGGGGAGAACCTACGAGCAGTACTTC.

The chain joins TRBV18 to TRBJ2-1; 9 nucleotides line up with TRBD1. The trim removed 3 bases at V and 5 bases at J, leaving 11 bases unmatched. Germline lookup yields CDR1 KGHSH and CDR2 LQKENI. This CDR3 has 17 residues. CDR3 in amino acids: CASSPRSGQGENNEQFF. The CDR3 DNA sequence: TGTGCCAGCTCACCCCGGTCGGGACAGGGTGAGAACAATGAGCAGTTCTTC.

As to this clone: The junction and the germline gene differ at one end; a read error may be behind it. V gene TRBV10-1 combines with J gene TRBJ1-1, with a possible D match to TRBD1 (5 bases). Germline CDR1 is WNHNN and CDR2 is SYGVQD (reference sequence). The CDR3 extends over 13 amino acids. The CDR3 is CASRDNPNAEAFF. In nucleotides, the CDR3 is TGCGCCAGCAGGGACAACCCGAACGCTGAAGCTTTCTTT.

This chain uses TRBV7-9 with TRBJ1-2, with TRBD1 as a possible D gene (6 bases). The CDR3 length is 15 residues. Germline V lookup: CDR1 SEHNR, CDR2 FQNEAQ (reference sequence). The V end was cut by 2 bases, the J end by 1 base, with 11 bases between. In nucleotides, the CDR3 is TGTGCCAGCAGCTTACCCTGGACAGATAACTATGGCTACACCTTC. It codes for CASSLPWTDNYGYTF.

The chain employs TRBV11-2 and TRBJ2-1; 8 bases are a match to TRBD2. Losses at the gene ends were 4 bases for V and 5 bases for J; bases not matched to a gene: 4. The germline CDR1 and CDR2 sequences are SGHAT and FQNNGV. This CDR3 has 14 amino acids. The chain's CDR3 is CASSSSGGHNEQFF. The CDR3 DNA follows: TGTGCCAGCAGCTCCAGCGGGGGCCACAATGAGCAGTTCTTC.

This clone was picked up a small number of times. The chain carries TRBV5-6 and TRBJ1-5; D possibly corresponds to TRBD1 (6 bases). This CDR3 region has 19 residues. In germline, CDR1 is SGHDT, CDR2 YYEEEE. Trimming took off 1 base at V and 0 bases at J, with 20 bases between the two ends. The CDR3 loop reads CASSLRPGRGHYSNQPQHF. The CDR3 DNA sequence: TGTGCCAGCAGCTTGAGGCCGGGCAGGGGTCATTATAGCAATCAGCCCCAGCATTTT.

The genes are TRBV30 and TRBJ1-2; 7 bases are a match to TRBD1. This CDR3 spans 11 amino acids. The germline CDR1 and CDR2 sequences are GTSNPN and SVGIG (reference sequence). V dropped 1 base and J dropped 12; count of bases not matched to a gene: 5. In DNA, the CDR3 is TGTGCCTGGAGTGCCACAGGGGCGGACACCTTC. Amino acids: CAWSATGADTF.

V is TRBV2 and J is TRBJ2-7; 7 bases align to TRBD1. V lost 5 bases and J lost 4; bases outside the gene matches: 8. CDR1 and CDR2 (germline): SNHLY, FYNNEI. CDR3 length: 14 residues. The CDR3 protein is CASSTGAKLYEQYF. CDR3 in DNA: TGTGCCAGCAGTACAGGGGCCAAATTATACGAGCAGTACTTC.

This clone was seen more than once but under ten times. The V and J genes are TRBV6-1 and TRBJ2-1; D is unresolved. With 1 base removed from V and 9 bases from J, the gap between germline ends came to 10 bases. Germline CDR1 is MNHNS and CDR2 is SASEGT. This CDR3 has 13 residues. The DNA of the CDR3 is TGTGCCAGCAGTGAAGATGCGGTGGGTGAGCAGTTCTTC. As protein: CASSEDAVGEQFF.